The 2 T cell receptor beta chains below all came from one sample that was sequenced in a study. In TCRdb, the RT-PCR reads were re-called with MiXCR into one record per CDR3 protein. The sample records more than 600,000 distinct CDR3 sequences, 11% to 15% being singletons. Sequencing input: memory CD4+ T cells from blood. The receptors stem from a female donor in good health, serving as a healthy control.

The chain recombines TRBV28 with TRBJ1-6, with 8 bases identical to TRBD1. Trimming cost V 5 bases and J 6 bases; bases outside gene matches: 9. Germline-derived CDR1 and CDR2 are MDHEN and SYDVKM. The CDR3 extends over 16 amino acids. The CDR3 is CASSLLGQVINSPLHF. The CDR3 DNA sequence: TGTGCCAGCAGTCTACTGGGACAGGTCATTAATTCACCCCTCCACTTT.

The rearrangement joins TRBV12-3 or TRBV12-4 to TRBJ1-1; TRBD1 is a possible D gene (5 bases). This CDR3 region has 13 residues. Trimming pared 7 bases from V and 0 bases from J, leaving 9 bases between. This CDR3 reads CASNRGLNTEAFF. CDR3 coding DNA: TGTGCCAGCAATAGGGGTCTGAACACTGAAGCTTTCTTT.